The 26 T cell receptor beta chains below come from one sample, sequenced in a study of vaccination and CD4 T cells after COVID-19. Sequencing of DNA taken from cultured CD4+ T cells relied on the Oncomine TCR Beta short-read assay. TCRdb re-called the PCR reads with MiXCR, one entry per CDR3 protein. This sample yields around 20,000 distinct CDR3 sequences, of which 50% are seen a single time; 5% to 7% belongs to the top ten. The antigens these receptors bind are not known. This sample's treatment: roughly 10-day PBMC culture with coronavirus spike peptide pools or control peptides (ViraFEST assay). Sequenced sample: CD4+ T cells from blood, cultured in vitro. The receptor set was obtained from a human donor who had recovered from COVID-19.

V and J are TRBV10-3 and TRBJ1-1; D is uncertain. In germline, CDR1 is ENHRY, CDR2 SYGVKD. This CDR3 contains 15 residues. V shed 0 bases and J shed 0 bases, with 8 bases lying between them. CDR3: CAISESPGMNTEAFF. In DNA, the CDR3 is TGTGCCATCAGTGAGTCGCCGGGGATGAACACTGAAGCTTTCTTT.

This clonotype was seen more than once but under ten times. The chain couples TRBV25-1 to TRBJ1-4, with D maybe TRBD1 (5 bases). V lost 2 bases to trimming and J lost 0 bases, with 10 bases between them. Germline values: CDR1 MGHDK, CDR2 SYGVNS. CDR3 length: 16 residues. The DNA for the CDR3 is TGTGCCAGCAGTGAACCCCAGGGAGCAACTAATGAAAAACTGTTTTTT. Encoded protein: CASSEPQGATNEKLFF.

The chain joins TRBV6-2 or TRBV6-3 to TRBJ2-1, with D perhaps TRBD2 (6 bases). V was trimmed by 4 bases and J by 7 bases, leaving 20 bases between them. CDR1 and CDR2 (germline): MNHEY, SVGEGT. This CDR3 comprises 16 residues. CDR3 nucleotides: TGTGCCAGCAGTTGGACGGGGGAAAGAAGGGGTAATGAGCAGTTCTTC. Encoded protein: CASSWTGERRGNEQFF.

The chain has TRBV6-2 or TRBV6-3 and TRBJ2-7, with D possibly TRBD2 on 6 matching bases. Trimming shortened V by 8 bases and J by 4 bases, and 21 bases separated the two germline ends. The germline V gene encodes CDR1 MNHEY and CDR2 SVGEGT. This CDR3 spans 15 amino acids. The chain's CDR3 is CASRSGRIQFYEQYF. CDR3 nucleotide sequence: TGTGCCAGCCGTTCAGGGAGGATTCAGTTTTACGAGCAGTACTTC.

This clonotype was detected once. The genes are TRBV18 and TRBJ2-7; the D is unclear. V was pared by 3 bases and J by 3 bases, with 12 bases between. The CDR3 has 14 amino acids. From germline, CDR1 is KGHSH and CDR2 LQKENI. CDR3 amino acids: CASSPDTTRYEQYF. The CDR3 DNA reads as TGTGCCAGCTCACCGGATACGACTCGCTACGAGCAGTACTTC. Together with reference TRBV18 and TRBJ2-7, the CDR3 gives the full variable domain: NAGVMQNPRHLVRRRGQEARLRCSPMKGHSHVYWYRQLPEEGLKFMVYLQKENIIDESGMPKERFSAEFPKEGPSILRIQQVVRGDSAAYFCASSPDTTRYEQYFGPGTRLTVT.

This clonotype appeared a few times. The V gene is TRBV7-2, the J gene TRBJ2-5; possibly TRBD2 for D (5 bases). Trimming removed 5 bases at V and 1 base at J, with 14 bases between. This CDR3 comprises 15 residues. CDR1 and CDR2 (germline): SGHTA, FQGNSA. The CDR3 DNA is TGTGCCAGCAGCAGGGTTTCAGCGGCCCAAGAGACCCAGTACTTC. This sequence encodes CASSRVSAAQETQYF. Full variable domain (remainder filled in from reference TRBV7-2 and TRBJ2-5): GAGVSQSPSNKVTEKGKDVELRCDPISGHTALYWYRQSLGQGLEFLIYFQGNSAPDKSGLPSDRFSAERTGGSVSTLTIQRTQQEDSAVYLCASSRVSAAQETQYFGPGTRLLVL.

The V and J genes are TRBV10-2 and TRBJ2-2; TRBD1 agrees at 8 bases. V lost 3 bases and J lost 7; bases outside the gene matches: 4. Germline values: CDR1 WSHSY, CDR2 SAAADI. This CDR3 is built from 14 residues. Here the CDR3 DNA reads TGCGCCAGCAGTGACCAGGGGGCGGACGGGGAGCTGTTTTTT. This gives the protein CASSDQGADGELFF.

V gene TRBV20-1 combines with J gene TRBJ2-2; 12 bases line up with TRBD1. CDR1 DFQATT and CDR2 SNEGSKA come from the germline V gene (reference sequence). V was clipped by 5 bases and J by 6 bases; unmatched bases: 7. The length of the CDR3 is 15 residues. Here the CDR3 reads CSALKGQGASGELFF. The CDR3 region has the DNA TGCAGTGCTCTCAAGGGACAGGGGGCCTCCGGGGAGCTGTTTTTT.

The CDR3 loop is CSASPPSGGNNEQFF. The CDR3 region has the DNA TGCAGTGCTAGCCCCCCTAGCGGGGGGAACAATGAGCAGTTCTTC. The rearrangement links TRBV20-1 to TRBJ2-1, with TRBD2 matching over 11 bases. CDR1 and CDR2 from the germline V gene are DFQATT and SNEGSKA (reference sequence). J lost 5 bases, V lost 3 bases, and 6 bases had no gene match. The CDR3 length is 15 residues.

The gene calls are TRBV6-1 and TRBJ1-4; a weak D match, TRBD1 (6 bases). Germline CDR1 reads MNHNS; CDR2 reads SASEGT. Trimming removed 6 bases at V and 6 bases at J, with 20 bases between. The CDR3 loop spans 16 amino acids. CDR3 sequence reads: CASSHPQGSNDEKLFF. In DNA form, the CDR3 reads TGTGCCAGCAGCCACCCCCAGGGGAGCAACGATGAAAAACTGTTTTTT.

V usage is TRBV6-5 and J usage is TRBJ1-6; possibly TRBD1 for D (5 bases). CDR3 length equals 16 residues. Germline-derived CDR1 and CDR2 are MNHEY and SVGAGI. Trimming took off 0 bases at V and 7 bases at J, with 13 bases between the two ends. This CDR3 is CASSYSRGTRNSPLHF. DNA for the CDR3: TGTGCCAGCAGTTACTCCCGGGGCACCAGGAATTCACCCCTCCACTTT.

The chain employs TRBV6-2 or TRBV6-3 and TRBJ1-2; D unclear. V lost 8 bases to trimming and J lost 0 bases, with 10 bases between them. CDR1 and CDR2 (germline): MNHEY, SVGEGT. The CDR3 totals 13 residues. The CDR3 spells CASRGPPNYGYTF. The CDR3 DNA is TGTGCCAGCCGCGGCCCCCCTAACTATGGCTACACCTTC.

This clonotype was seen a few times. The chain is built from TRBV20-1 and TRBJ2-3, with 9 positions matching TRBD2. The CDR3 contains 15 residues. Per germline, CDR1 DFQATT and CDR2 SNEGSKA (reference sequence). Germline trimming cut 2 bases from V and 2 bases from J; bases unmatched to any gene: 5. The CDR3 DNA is TGCAGTGCTAGATCGACTAGCGGAGCCACAGATACGCAGTATTTT. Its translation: CSARSTSGATDTQYF.

In DNA, the CDR3 is TGTGCCAGCAGCGGGACAGGGGGACAGCCCCAGCATTTT. It yields the protein CASSGTGGQPQHF. This chain uses TRBV7-6 with TRBJ1-5, with 11 bases fitting TRBD1. Losses at the gene ends were 5 bases for V and 7 bases for J; bases not matched to a gene: 1. The CDR3 covers 13 residues. CDR1 is SGHVS, CDR2 FNYEAQ, per germline.

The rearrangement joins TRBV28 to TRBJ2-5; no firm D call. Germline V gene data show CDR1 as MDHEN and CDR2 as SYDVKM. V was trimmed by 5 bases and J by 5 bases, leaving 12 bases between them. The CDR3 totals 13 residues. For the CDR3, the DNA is TGTGCCAGCAGTCCCGGCGGTTTTGAGACCCAGTACTTC. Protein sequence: CASSPGGFETQYF.

In nucleotides, the CDR3 is TGTGCCAGCAGTTATAGGCGGACAGGGGGCGGCAATCAGCCCCAGCATTTT. Translating it yields CASSYRRTGGGNQPQHF. The chain recombines TRBV6-5 with TRBJ1-5; 11 positions agree with TRBD1. CDR1 is MNHEY and CDR2 is SVGAGI in the germline V gene. This CDR3 spans 17 amino acids. The J segment lost 2 bases and the V segment lost 3 bases, leaving 6 bases of the junction unmatched.

CDR3 region: CASSSPGTGTNQPQHF. In DNA, the CDR3 is TGTGCCAGCAGTTCACCCGGGACAGGGACAAATCAGCCCCAGCATTTT. The chain links TRBV28 to TRBJ1-5; 9 positions match TRBD1. The CDR3 loop spans 16 amino acids. Trimming took 4 bases from V and 4 from J; bases not matched to a gene: 8. In germline, CDR1 is MDHEN, CDR2 SYDVKM.

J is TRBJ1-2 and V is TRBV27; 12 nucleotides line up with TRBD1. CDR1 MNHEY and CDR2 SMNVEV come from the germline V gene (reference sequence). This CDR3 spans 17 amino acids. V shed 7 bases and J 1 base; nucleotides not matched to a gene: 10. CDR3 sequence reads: CASTPGQGARNNYGYTF. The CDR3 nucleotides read TGTGCCAGCACCCCGGGACAGGGGGCGCGGAATAACTATGGCTACACCTTC.

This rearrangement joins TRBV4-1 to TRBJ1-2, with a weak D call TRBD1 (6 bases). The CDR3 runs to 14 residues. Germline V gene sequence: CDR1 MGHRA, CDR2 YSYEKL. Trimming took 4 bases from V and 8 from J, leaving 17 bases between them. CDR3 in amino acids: CASSRPDRPDGYTF. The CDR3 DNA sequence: TGCGCCAGCAGCCGACCGGACAGACCTGACGGCTACACCTTC.

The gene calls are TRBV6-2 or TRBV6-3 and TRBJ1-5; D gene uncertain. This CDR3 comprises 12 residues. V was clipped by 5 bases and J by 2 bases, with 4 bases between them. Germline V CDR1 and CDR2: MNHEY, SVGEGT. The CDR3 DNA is TGTGCCAGCAGTAGCGGCAATCAGCCCCAGCATTTT. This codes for CASSSGNQPQHF.

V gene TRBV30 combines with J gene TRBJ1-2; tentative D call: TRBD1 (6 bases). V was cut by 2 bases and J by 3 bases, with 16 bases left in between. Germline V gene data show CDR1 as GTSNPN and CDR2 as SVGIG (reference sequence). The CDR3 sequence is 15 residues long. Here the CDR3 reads CAWSLLGGADYGYTF. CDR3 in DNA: TGTGCCTGGAGTCTCCTGGGGGGGGCCGACTATGGCTACACCTTC.

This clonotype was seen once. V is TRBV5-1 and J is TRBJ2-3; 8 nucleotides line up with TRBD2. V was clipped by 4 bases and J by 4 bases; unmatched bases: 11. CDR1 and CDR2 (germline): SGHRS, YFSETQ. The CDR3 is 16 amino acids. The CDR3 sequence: CASSRLVAGGADTQYF. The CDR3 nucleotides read TGCGCCAGCAGCCGCCTGGTGGCGGGAGGAGCAGATACGCAGTATTTT.

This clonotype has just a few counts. The DNA for the CDR3 is TGTGCCAGCATATCCGGCAGGACAGCTGAAGCTTTCTTT. Its translation is CASISGRTAEAFF. The gene calls are TRBV6-1 and TRBJ1-1; tentative D call: TRBD1 (6 bases). From germline, CDR1 is MNHNS and CDR2 SASEGT. Trimming took off 7 bases at V and 6 bases at J, with 15 bases between the two ends. The CDR3 is made up of 13 amino acids.

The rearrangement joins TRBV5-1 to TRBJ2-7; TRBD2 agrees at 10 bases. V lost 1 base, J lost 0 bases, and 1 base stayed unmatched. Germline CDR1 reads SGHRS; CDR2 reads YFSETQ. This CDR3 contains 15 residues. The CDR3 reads CASSLSSGSSYEQYF. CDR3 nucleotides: TGCGCCAGCAGCTTGTCTAGCGGGAGCTCCTACGAGCAGTACTTC. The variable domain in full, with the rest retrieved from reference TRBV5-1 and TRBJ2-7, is KAGVTQTPRYLIKTRGQQVTLSCSPISGHRSVSWYQQTPGQGLQFLFEYFSETQRNKGNFPGRFSGRQFSNSRSEMNVSTLELGDSALYLCASSLSSGSSYEQYFGPGTRLTVT.

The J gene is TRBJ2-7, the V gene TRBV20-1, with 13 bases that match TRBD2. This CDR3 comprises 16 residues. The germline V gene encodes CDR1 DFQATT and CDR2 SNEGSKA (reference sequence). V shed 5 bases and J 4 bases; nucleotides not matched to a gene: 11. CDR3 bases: TGCAGTGCTTCAATCCCAGGGACTAGCGGGACTTACGAGCAGTACTTC. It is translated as CSASIPGTSGTYEQYF.

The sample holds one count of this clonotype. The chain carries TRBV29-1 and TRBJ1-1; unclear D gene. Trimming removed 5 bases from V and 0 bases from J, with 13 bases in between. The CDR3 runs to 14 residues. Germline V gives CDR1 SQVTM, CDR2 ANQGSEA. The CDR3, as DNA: TGCAGCGTTCCCGGACGCTACCTGAACACTGAAGCTTTCTTT. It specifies CSVPGRYLNTEAFF.